The present T cell receptor (beta chain) was sequenced within a study of T-cell memory formation after mild COVID-19. Findings and limits, study-wide: Clones that shrank (day 15 to 85) were balanced CD4/CD8, whereas later expanders leaned CD4+. Researchers could not confirm that second-wave clones peaking on day 37 targeted SARS-CoV-2. The appearance of some responding clones in pre-infection memory suggested that cross-reactive memory joined.

TCRdb re-analysed the 5' RACE reads in MiXCR, keeping a single row per CDR3 protein. The data hold more than 300,000 distinct CDR3 sequences, with 13% to 15% observed a single time. This clonotype appeared many times. Its antigen is currently unknown. This CDR3 has 12 residues. Between the trimmed V and J ends, which lost 1 base and 8 bases, there was a span of 6 bases. Looked up from germline, CDR1 is SEHNR and CDR2 is FQNEAQ (reference sequence). What was sequenced was PBMCs or a T cell subset sorted from them (not recorded which). This clonotype was sampled from a young man who had mild COVID-19 (a few samples of this study predate the infection). Cell type and time point are not known. The V call is TRBV7-9, the J call TRBJ2-1; D is undetermined. The CDR3 DNA reads TGTGCCAGCAGCTTAGTATTTGATGAGCAGTTCTTC. Translation gives CASSLVFDEQFF.